The T cell receptor beta chain under discussion was sequenced for a study of blood T cell repertoires in COVID-19. The overall study: T cells, B-cell-depleted T cells, or PBMCs supplied cDNA or gDNA.

The data were produced by immunoSEQ multiplex PCR, yet TCRdb's version contains in-frame clones alone and is incomplete. This repertoire shows approximately 160,000 clones, 84% found once; its top ten account for roughly 8%. The ends were cut back, 4 bases at V and 2 bases at J, with 15 bases in the middle. Per germline, CDR1 SNHLY and CDR2 FYNNEI. The CDR3 runs 15 residues. The sample was peripheral blood. This TCR was recovered from a man aged 35 to 55 who had recovered from COVID-19. V usage is TRBV2 and J usage is TRBJ2-7; D is undetermined. The CDR3, as DNA: TGTGCCAGCAGTGTGCAACAGACATTTACCTACGAGCAGTACTTC. Translated: CASSVQQTFTYEQYF.